Below, one T cell receptor (beta chain) is given with its context. Its antigen is unidentified. This record comes from a study of PD-L1 blockade in urothelial cancer. In the study overall: Men with urothelial cancer arising in the bladder made up about 85% of the roughly 30 patients. Blood samples contained a median roughly 150,000 T cells. General study results and limits: Durable-benefit patients showed greater tumor-associated blood clone expansion at 3 weeks.

Time point meaning: pretreatment peripheral blood. The length of the CDR3 is 15 residues. The V gene end was trimmed by 4 bases and the J gene end by 1 base; junction bases not matched to a gene: 7. In germline, CDR1 is SGHRS, CDR2 YFSETQ. Templates that were synthetic TCR analogs were spiked into each PCR. Using immunoSEQ multiplex PCR, the repertoire was profiled, and TCRdb retains in-frame clones only, with some absent. In the table there are 35,000 to 40,000 clones, approximately 86% of which are singletons. This chain links TRBV5-1 with TRBJ2-7; TRBD1 matches 8 bases. The sequence derives from a man at least 80 years old with urothelial cancer. Material: PBMCs, obtained around atezolizumab (anti-PD-L1) treatment. The CDR3 here is CASSTTGEVSYEQYF. The DNA for the CDR3 is TGCGCCAGCAGCACGACAGGGGAGGTATCCTACGAGCAGTACTTC. Full variable domain (rest looked up from reference TRBV5-1 and TRBJ2-7): KAGVTQTPRYLIKTRGQQVTLSCSPISGHRSVSWYQQTPGQGLQFLFEYFSETQRNKGNFPGRFSGRQFSNSRSEMNVSTLELGDSALYLCASSTTGEVSYEQYFGPGTRLTVT.